This is a list of T cell receptor beta chains from one sample in a study of blood T cell repertoires in COVID-19. Using immunoSEQ multiplex PCR, the repertoire was profiled, and TCRdb retains in-frame clones only, with some absent. The table shows fewer than 60,000 clones, with about 79% occurring only once. Sequencing input: peripheral blood. The receptors shown here come from an elderly man with COVID-19, enrolled during active disease. The CDR3 runs from the conserved cysteine through the conserved F or W. A D gene is named only where the DNA matches it firmly. Only part of the rows carry a size: once, few, many, or a class if the clone is expanded.

cdr3_nt: TGTGCCACCAGTGAGGGGGGATGGGGCTACACCTTC
cdr3_aa: CATSEGGWGYTF
d_call: NA
clone_size: NA
v_call: TRBV24-1
j_call: TRBJ1-2

cdr3_nt: TGTGCCAGCTCACCCCGGACCGGACAGATGAACACTGAAGCTTTCTTT
cdr3_aa: CASSPRTGQMNTEAFF
d_call: NA
clone_size: NA
v_call: TRBV18
j_call: TRBJ1-1

cdr3_nt: TGTGCCAGCAGCCGAAACGGACAGGGGAAGCCCCAGCATTTT
cdr3_aa: CASSRNGQGKPQHF
d_call: TRBD1
clone_size: NA
v_call: TRBV9
j_call: TRBJ1-5

cdr3_nt: TGCAGCGTGGGGGGGGGACGGAGGAACACTGAAGCTTTCTTT
cdr3_aa: CSVGGGRRNTEAFF
d_call: NA
clone_size: NA
v_call: TRBV29-1
j_call: TRBJ1-1

cdr3_nt: TGTGCCAGTAGTCTAGTTCGGGGCACCGGGGAGCTGTTTTTT
cdr3_aa: CASSLVRGTGELFF
d_call: NA
clone_size: NA
v_call: TRBV19
j_call: TRBJ2-2

cdr3_nt: TGTGCCAGCAGCCCGGGACAGAGCTCCTACAATGAGCAGTTCTTC
cdr3_aa: CASSPGQSSYNEQFF
d_call: TRBD1
clone_size: once
v_call: TRBV5-4
j_call: TRBJ2-1

cdr3_nt: TGTGCCAGCAGTTTCGGTCGGGGAGAGACCCAGTACTTC
cdr3_aa: CASSFGRGETQYF
d_call: NA
clone_size: NA
v_call: TRBV12-3/TRBV12-4
j_call: TRBJ2-5

cdr3_nt: TGCGCCAGCAGCTTGGATCCCCAAGGGGGAGATACGCAGTATTTT
cdr3_aa: CASSLDPQGGDTQYF
d_call: NA
clone_size: NA
v_call: TRBV5-1
j_call: TRBJ2-3

cdr3_nt: TGTGCCAGCTCACCAGTGACAGGGTTCTCTGGAAACACCATATATTTT
cdr3_aa: CASSPVTGFSGNTIYF
d_call: TRBD1
clone_size: NA
v_call: TRBV18
j_call: TRBJ1-3

cdr3_nt: TGTGCCAGCAGTTGGACAGGGGCGGTTACCGGGGAGCTGTTTTTT
cdr3_aa: CASSWTGAVTGELFF
d_call: TRBD1
clone_size: NA
v_call: TRBV6-5
j_call: TRBJ2-2

cdr3_nt: TGCGCCAGCAGCCACGGGACAGGCCTCAATCAGCCCCAGCATTTT
cdr3_aa: CASSHGTGLNQPQHF
d_call: TRBD1
clone_size: NA
v_call: TRBV5-1
j_call: TRBJ1-5

cdr3_nt: TGTGCCAGCACCTTGACAGGGGGGAACACTGAAGCTTTCTTT
cdr3_aa: CASTLTGGNTEAFF
d_call: TRBD1
clone_size: few
v_call: TRBV28
j_call: TRBJ1-1

cdr3_nt: TGTGCCAGCAGTCGTGACAGGGTTGATTCACCCCTCCACTTT
cdr3_aa: CASSRDRVDSPLHF
d_call: TRBD1
clone_size: few
v_call: TRBV6-5
j_call: TRBJ1-6

cdr3_nt: TGTGCCAGTAGTATAGTAAGCGGGAGGGCCCTGTCAGATACGCAGTATTTT
cdr3_aa: CASSIVSGRALSDTQYF
d_call: TRBD2
clone_size: NA
v_call: TRBV19
j_call: TRBJ2-3

cdr3_nt: TGTGCCAGTAGCAATCCAGCCTGGGACAGCCTAATACAAGAGACCCAGTACTTC
cdr3_aa: CASSNPAWDSLIQETQYF
d_call: TRBD1
clone_size: NA
v_call: TRBV19
j_call: TRBJ2-5

cdr3_nt: TGTGCCAGCACTCTGGACTCTAACGAGTATGGCTACACCTTC
cdr3_aa: CASTLDSNEYGYTF
d_call: NA
clone_size: few
v_call: TRBV9
j_call: TRBJ1-2

cdr3_nt: TGTGCCAGCAGTTTACTCCGGGGAGGCGAGCAGTACTTC
cdr3_aa: CASSLLRGGEQYF
d_call: NA
clone_size: NA
v_call: TRBV12-3/TRBV12-4
j_call: TRBJ2-7